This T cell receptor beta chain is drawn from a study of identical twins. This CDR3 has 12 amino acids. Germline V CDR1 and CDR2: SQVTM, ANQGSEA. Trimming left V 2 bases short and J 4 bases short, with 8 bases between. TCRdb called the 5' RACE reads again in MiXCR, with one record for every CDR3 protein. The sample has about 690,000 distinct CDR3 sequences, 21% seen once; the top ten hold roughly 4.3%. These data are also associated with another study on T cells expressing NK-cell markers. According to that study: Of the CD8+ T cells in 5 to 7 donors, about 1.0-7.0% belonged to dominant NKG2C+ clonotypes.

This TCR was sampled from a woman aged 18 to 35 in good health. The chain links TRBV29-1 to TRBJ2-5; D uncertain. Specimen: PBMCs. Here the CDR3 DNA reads TGCAGCGTTGAATTCTCGGGAGAGACCCAGTACTTC. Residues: CSVEFSGETQYF.